These 11 T cell receptor beta chains came from one sample sequenced in a study of OX40 agonist ivuxolimab in advanced cancers. The table came from immunoSEQ multiplex PCR; TCRdb's copy has only in-frame clones and leaves some out. The sample holds tens of thousands of clones; about 90% are singletons and the top ten take around 31%. The input for sequencing was CD4+ or CD8+ T cells sorted from blood, taken in a trial of the OX40 agonist ivuxolimab. These receptors were taken from an adult with an advanced solid tumor such as melanoma, head and neck, liver or kidney cancer.

This chain connects TRBV12-5 to TRBJ2-4; 7 nucleotides agree with TRBD2. The CDR3 loop spans 13 amino acids. Unmatched junction bases numbered 4, after V lost 4 bases and J lost 7 bases. Germline values: CDR1 LGHNT, CDR2 FRNRAP. The CDR3 DNA reads as TGTGCTAGTGGTTGGGCGGGAGACAACATTCAGTACTTC. Translated: CASGWAGDNIQYF.

This clone was seen more than once but under ten times. Here the CDR3 reads CASSVEGGGWPQHF. CDR3 nucleotides: TGTGCCAGCAGCGTAGAAGGTGGGGGCTGGCCCCAGCATTTT. The chain has TRBV9 and TRBJ1-5; D perhaps matches TRBD1 (6 bases). The germline V gene encodes CDR1 SGDLS and CDR2 YYNGEE. V gave up 0 bases and J gave up 9 bases, with 13 bases separating them. The CDR3 is 14 residues long.

The chain carries TRBV29-1 and TRBJ2-7; D is possibly TRBD2 (7 bases). CDR1 is SQVTM, CDR2 ANQGSEA, per germline. V dropped 6 bases and J dropped 0 bases, with 15 bases sitting between them. The CDR3 has 14 amino acids. The CDR3 here is CSVSWGGSSYEQYF. The CDR3, as DNA: TGCAGCGTATCCTGGGGGGGCAGCTCCTACGAGCAGTACTTC.

The rearrangement links TRBV7-8 to TRBJ1-4, with D possibly matching TRBD1 (5 bases). The CDR3 loop spans 17 amino acids. CDR1 is SGHVS and CDR2 is FQNEAQ in the germline V gene. V lost 5 bases and J lost 7, with 23 bases in between. The CDR3 nucleotides are TGTGCCAGCAGCGAGCATCCCCACGACAGTGCCCTTGAAAAACTGTTTTTT. Protein sequence: CASSEHPHDSALEKLFF.

The chain recombines TRBV12-5 with TRBJ2-1; the D is unclear. Germline-derived CDR1 and CDR2 are LGHNT and FRNRAP. The CDR3 consists of 20 residues. V lost 2 bases to trimming and J lost 7 bases, with 30 bases between them. The CDR3: CASGLFTSLRVATPGNEQFF. The CDR3 DNA reads as TGTGCTAGTGGTTTGTTCACCTCCCTTCGAGTGGCTACCCCCGGGAATGAGCAGTTCTTC.

The rearrangement links TRBV28 to TRBJ2-2, with D perhaps assigned TRBD1 or TRBD2 (5 bases each). The CDR3 consists of 14 residues. The germline gives CDR1 MDHEN, CDR2 SYDVKM. Trimming cost V 2 bases and J 4 bases, with 8 bases left between them. The CDR3 is CASSLRGATGELFF. The CDR3 region has the DNA TGTGCCAGCAGTTTACGAGGGGCCACCGGGGAGCTGTTTTTT.

The chain has TRBV7-6 and TRBJ2-1; 9 nucleotides agree with TRBD1. Germline V gene lookup returns CDR1 SGHVS and CDR2 FNYEAQ. CDR3 length: 13 amino acids. V shed 5 bases and J 6 bases; nucleotides not matched to a gene: 2. This CDR3 reads CASSPGQGNEQFF. CDR3 nucleotides: TGTGCCAGCAGCCCGGGACAGGGCAATGAGCAGTTCTTC. The full variable domain, completed using reference TRBV7-6 and TRBJ2-1, is GAGVSQSPRYKVTKRGQDVALRCDPISGHVSLYWYRQALGQGPEFLTYFNYEAQQDKSGLPNDRFSAERPEGSISTLTIQRTEQRDSAMYRCASSPGQGNEQFFGPGTRLTVL.

This rearrangement joins TRBV15 to TRBJ2-1; D may be TRBD2 (6 bases). Deletions cut 4 bases from V and 9 bases from J, with 16 bases between. The germline gives CDR1 LNHNV, CDR2 YYDKDF (reference sequence). The CDR3 is made up of 14 amino acids. CDR3 DNA: TGTGCCACCAGCAAATACCGGGACTCGTTTGAGCAGTTCTTC. Translated, it gives CATSKYRDSFEQFF.

The rearrangement links TRBV7-9 to TRBJ2-7; D is unresolved. The CDR3 extends over 16 amino acids. The V end lost 3 bases, the J end lost 0 bases, and 15 bases lay between the germline ends. Germline V gene lookup returns CDR1 SEHNR and CDR2 FQNEAQ (reference sequence). In DNA form, the CDR3 reads TGTGCCAGCAGCTTCTCTCAGTCCGATATCTCCTACGAGCAGTACTTC. Encoded protein: CASSFSQSDISYEQYF. Together with reference TRBV7-9 and TRBJ2-7, the CDR3 gives the full variable domain: DTGVSQNPRHKITKRGQNVTFRCDPISEHNRLYWYRQTLGQGPEFLTYFQNEAQLEKSRLLSDRFSAERPKGSFSTLEIQRTEQGDSAMYLCASSFSQSDISYEQYFGPGTRLTVT.

This chain joins TRBV7-8 and TRBJ2-1; D is uncertain. Germline V lookup: CDR1 SGHVS, CDR2 FQNEAQ. V was cut by 1 base and J by 3 bases, with 10 bases left in between. The CDR3 runs to 15 residues. The CDR3 DNA is TGTGCCAGCAGCTTAGTTGCGGTTGGCTACAATGAGCAGTTCTTC. Translated, it gives CASSLVAVGYNEQFF.

The table lists this clone with a count of one. This CDR3 reads CASIDPFYTEAFF. CDR3 DNA: TGTGCCAGTATCGACCCATTTTACACTGAAGCTTTCTTT. This chain joins TRBV19 and TRBJ1-1; no definite D call. The CDR3 loop spans 13 amino acids. The germline CDR1 and CDR2 sequences are LNHDA and SQIVND (reference sequence). The V end was cut by 7 bases, the J end by 3 bases, with 12 bases between.